This T cell receptor (beta chain) was recorded in a study of T cells after yellow fever vaccination (dated by TCRdb to 2018 to 2020). With regard to the full study: The SMART-Seq v4 Ultra Low Input RNA kit was used to prepare libraries from fractions with low cell numbers. Blood was drawn at multiple timepoints before and after primary and secondary immunization, with bulk PBMC replicates and cell subsets isolated. Bulk TCR alpha and beta repertoires were sequenced longitudinally to track T-cell clones before and after primary and booster YFV17D yellow fever vaccination. Two healthy male donors, one aged 18 to 30 and one aged 30 to 40 years, made up the cohort. Study-wide findings and limitations: Because abundant contaminating clonotypes from the bulk population could be contained in FACS-sorted repertoires, computational filtering was required. Most clones expanded after primary vaccination (approximately 96% of CD4 and approximately 90% of CD8) were re-detected after the booster, suggesting that broad memory maintenance occurred. A small fraction of clonotypes showed up in both the CD4 and CD8 compartments, probably as a result of convergent recombination. Because only two donors were included in the study, the extent to which the findings can be generalized is limited. Compared with the primary T-cell response, the secondary T-cell response was faster but weaker, reaching its peak on day 5 rather than on day 15.

The treatment or condition label corresponds to: live attenuated yellow fever vaccine strain. PBMCs were isolated from peripheral blood using a standard Ficoll-Paque protocol. CD4 and CD8 T-cell fractions were isolated with Dynabeads CD4 and CD8 positive selection kits. TriZol was used to extract RNA from bulk PBMCs, from CD4 and CD8 fractions, and from dextramer-positive and dextramer-negative fractions. TCR cDNA was synthesized by 5'RACE template switching, through which a universal primer site and unique molecular identifiers were introduced. Priming for cDNA synthesis came from both the TCR alpha and TCR beta constant segments. Libraries were amplified in two PCR steps, with sample barcodes and sequencing adapters added in the second step. Sequencing of libraries was done on Illumina HiSeq 2500 (2x100 bp) or NovaSeq (2x150 bp). The original pipeline was this. Reads were demultiplexed and collapsed into UMI consensus sequences with MIGEC, and V(D)J alignment was performed with MiXCR. Vaccine-responding clonotypes were defined with edgeR using replicate PBMC samples, requiring FDR below 0.01 and a log2 fold change above 5 up to day 15. CD4 or CD8 identity was assigned to each bulk clonotype according to whether the clonotype was present at higher abundance in the sequenced CD4 repertoire or the sequenced CD8 repertoire. TCRdb ran its own pipeline on the public reads, namely fastp trimming at Q25 and MiXCR clone calling, and kept in-frame beta chains. CDR3 protein sequences are deduplicated, and each keeps its most common genes and DNA. The V and J calls come from TCRdb's annotation, not from the publication. The sample table records 200,000 to 300,000 distinct CDR3 sequences; over 10% of these occur just once. The ten top clones hold 0.45% to 0.65% of the sample.

This clonotype came up a few times. Its cognate antigen has yet to be identified. No qualities accompany the bases; no much larger clone lies one base away. This clonotype was sampled from a man aged 25 to 45 who received the YFV17D yellow fever vaccine. The source was CD4+ T cells sorted from PBMCs, collected 45 days after the yellow fever booster vaccination.

The DNA reads TGTGCCAGCAGCCAAGAAGGTAGCGGGAACACCGGGGAGCTGTTTTTT. Translated, this is CASSQEGSGNTGELFF. In this chain, TRBV4-2 is recombined with TRBJ2-2; TRBD2 could be the D gene, as 6 bases match. There are 16 amino acids in the CDR3, from cysteine to phenylalanine inclusive. Of the read, only the CDR3 DNA is kept; its 48 bases are in frame from base 1. The germline ends are 9 bases apart after V is trimmed by 0 bases and J by 1 base. The germline V gene yields LGHNA for CDR1 and YNFKEQ for CDR2.